The 19 T cell receptor beta chains below all came from one sample that was sequenced in a study of shared clonotypes between healthy human individuals. The data were produced by immunoSEQ multiplex PCR, yet TCRdb's version contains in-frame clones alone and is incomplete. The sample yields around 1 million clones, 76% seen once. Source material: memory CD4+ T cells sorted from blood. The subset: CD45RA-negative fraction. The origin of the receptors is a young man in good health.

The chain joins TRBV7-2 to TRBJ1-2, with 8 bases matching TRBD1. J gave up 5 bases and V 5 bases, and 10 bases lay outside the gene matches. The CDR3 runs 15 residues. From germline, CDR1 is SGHTA and CDR2 FQGNSA. The DNA of the CDR3 is TGTGCCAGCAGCCGGGGGCAGGGGGCATGGTATGGCTACACCTTC. It specifies CASSRGQGAWYGYTF. Supplemented by reference TRBV7-2 and TRBJ1-2, the full variable domain reads GAGVSQSPSNKVTEKGKDVELRCDPISGHTALYWYRQSLGQGLEFLIYFQGNSAPDKSGLPSDRFSAERTGGSVSTLTIQRTQQEDSAVYLCASSRGQGAWYGYTFGSGTRLTVV.

The rearrangement uses TRBV7-2 and TRBJ2-7; D uncertain. Per germline, CDR1 SGHTA and CDR2 FQGNSA. Trimming left V 6 bases short and J 0 bases short, with 12 bases between. The CDR3 extends over 14 amino acids. This chain's CDR3 is CASRLNPSSYEQYF. The DNA of the CDR3 is TGTGCCAGCAGACTAAACCCTAGCTCCTACGAGCAGTACTTC.

The genes are TRBV29-1 and TRBJ1-2, with a tentative D call TRBD1 (6 bases). V dropped 7 bases and J dropped 0 bases, with 12 bases sitting between them. CDR1 and CDR2 from the germline V gene are SQVTM and ANQGSEA. The CDR3 is 13 residues long. Here the CDR3 DNA reads TGCAGCGCCGAGGGGGGGACTAACTATGGCTACACCTTC. Its translation: CSAEGGTNYGYTF.

The chain is built from TRBV6-6 and TRBJ1-1; 7 positions match TRBD1. From germline, CDR1 is MNHNY and CDR2 SVGAGI (reference sequence). V was pared by 4 bases and J by 5 bases, with 7 bases of the junction left unmatched. The CDR3 runs to 14 residues. The CDR3 here is CASSSQGGGTEAFF. DNA for the CDR3: TGTGCCAGCAGTTCTCAGGGGGGAGGGACTGAAGCTTTCTTT.

The chain carries TRBV7-2 and TRBJ2-2, with 9 nucleotides matching TRBD1. V lost 5 bases, J lost 4 bases, and 2 bases stayed unmatched. The CDR3 sequence is 14 residues long. Germline V lookup: CDR1 SGHTA, CDR2 FQGNSA. The CDR3 DNA reads as TGTGCCAGCAGCGGACAGGGGACCACCGGGGAGCTGTTTTTT. Translation gives CASSGQGTTGELFF.

The rearrangement links TRBV25-1 to TRBJ2-1; D is ambiguous. This CDR3 spans 15 amino acids. Deletions cut 4 bases from V and 0 bases from J, with 10 bases between. Looked up from germline, CDR1 is MGHDK and CDR2 is SYGVNS. CDR3 residues: CASSATLISYNEQFF. CDR3 DNA: TGTGCCAGCAGTGCGACCTTAATCTCCTACAATGAGCAGTTCTTC. Filled out from reference TRBV25-1 and TRBJ2-1, the complete variable domain reads EADIYQTPRYLVIGTGKKITLECSQTMGHDKMYWYQQDPGMELHLIHYSYGVNSTEKGDLSSESTVSRIRTEHFPLTLESARPSHTSQYLCASSATLISYNEQFFGPGTRLTVL.

As for this clone: Other DNA sequences of this sample code for an identical CDR3. V usage is TRBV29-1 and J usage is TRBJ1-2; D might be TRBD1 (5 bases). CDR3 size: 12 residues. CDR1 is SQVTM and CDR2 is ANQGSEA in the germline V gene. The germline V and J ends were trimmed by 2 bases and 2 bases, with 6 bases remaining between them. Written as DNA, the CDR3 is TGCAGCGTTGAATCAGGGAACTATGGCTACACCTTC. Amino acids: CSVESGNYGYTF.

In this sample, this clone turned up once. J is TRBJ1-2 and V is TRBV28, with D hard to call. CDR1 is MDHEN and CDR2 is SYDVKM in the germline V gene. V was trimmed by 6 bases and J by 1 base, leaving 12 bases between them. The CDR3 has 14 amino acids. The CDR3 DNA sequence: TGTGCCAGCAGGCTCGGGAATCTTAACTATGGCTACACCTTC. Protein: CASRLGNLNYGYTF.

V and J are TRBV29-1 and TRBJ2-1, with a tentative D call TRBD2 (6 bases). Trimming took 7 bases from V and 8 from J, leaving 15 bases between them. The CDR3 is made up of 12 amino acids. Germline CDR1 reads SQVTM; CDR2 reads ANQGSEA. The CDR3 sequence is CSADRGSDEQFF. The CDR3 region has the DNA TGCAGCGCTGACCGGGGGTCGGATGAGCAGTTCTTC.

The V call is TRBV7-2, the J call TRBJ1-1, with D unclear. V was cut by 2 bases and J by 1 base, with 8 bases left in between. From germline, CDR1 is SGHTA and CDR2 FQGNSA. This CDR3 comprises 14 residues. This CDR3 reads CASSLRAKNTEAFF. The CDR3 nucleotides read TGTGCCAGCAGCTTAAGGGCGAAGAACACTGAAGCTTTCTTT.

CDR3 in DNA: TGTGCCAGCAGCGTAGTAGGCAGGGTGGGGACAGATACGCAGTATTTT. Translated, it gives CASSVVGRVGTDTQYF. The gene calls are TRBV9 and TRBJ2-3, with D possibly being TRBD1 (5 bases). The CDR3 runs to 16 residues. The germline gives CDR1 SGDLS, CDR2 YYNGEE. V was clipped by 0 bases and J by 3 bases, with 14 bases between them.

As concerns this clone: Mismatch with germline at one junction end may stem from a read error. The chain is built from TRBV30 and TRBJ2-5; a possible D gene is TRBD1 (6 bases). The CDR3 covers 13 residues. Per germline, CDR1 GTSNPN and CDR2 SVGIG (reference sequence). The CDR3 reads CAWCVGGIETQYF. The CDR3 DNA follows: TGTGCCTGGTGTGTAGGGGGAATAGAGACCCAGTACTTC.

The chain has TRBV7-2 and TRBJ1-5; D is possibly TRBD1 (6 bases). This CDR3 region has 13 residues. Germline V CDR1 and CDR2: SGHTA, FQGNSA. Trimming left V 5 bases short and J 6 bases short, with 11 bases between. CDR3 in amino acids: CASSQDRRQPQHF. The DNA of the CDR3 is TGTGCCAGCAGCCAAGACAGGCGTCAGCCCCAGCATTTT.

In this sample, this clone turned up a few times. The chain links TRBV4-1 to TRBJ2-7; 7 nucleotides align to TRBD2. The CDR3 consists of 16 residues. CDR1 is MGHRA, CDR2 YSYEKL, per germline. V was clipped by 0 bases and J by 2 bases; unmatched bases: 7. This chain's CDR3 is CASSQDWGGAPYEQYF. The CDR3 DNA is TGCGCCAGCAGCCAAGATTGGGGAGGGGCCCCCTACGAGCAGTACTTC.

This rearrangement joins TRBV6-1 to TRBJ2-5; no firm D call. From germline, CDR1 is MNHNS and CDR2 SASEGT. V lost 4 bases and J 4 bases, leaving 10 bases between the germline ends. The CDR3 covers 13 residues. The CDR3 is CASSGELRETQYF. CDR3 in DNA: TGTGCCAGCAGTGGGGAACTTCGAGAGACCCAGTACTTC.

The chain employs TRBV25-1 and TRBJ2-2; TRBD2 aligns across 8 bases. V trimming: 6 bases; J trimming: 6 bases; junction bases outside the gene matches: 9. In germline, CDR1 is MGHDK, CDR2 SYGVNS. The CDR3 length is 15 residues. CDR3 sequence (DNA): TGTGCCAGCAGCCCGACTAGCGTTCTAGCCGGGGAGCTGTTTTTT. It is translated as CASSPTSVLAGELFF.

This chain connects TRBV7-3 to TRBJ2-1; 9 nucleotides agree with TRBD2. Germline V CDR1 and CDR2: SGHTA, FQGTGA. The CDR3 has 13 amino acids. With V trimmed by 5 bases and J by 9 bases, 5 bases remained unmatched. The CDR3 reads CASSRTSVGEQFF. CDR3 nucleotide sequence: TGTGCCAGCAGCCGGACTAGCGTGGGTGAGCAGTTCTTC.

V usage is TRBV6-1 and J usage is TRBJ1-2; D remains unclear. Germline lookup yields CDR1 MNHNS and CDR2 SASEGT. There are 15 residues in the CDR3. V lost 2 bases and J lost 4, with 14 bases in between. CDR3 sequence (DNA): TGTGCCAGCAGTGAATTAGCGGTGGGAGTCTATGGCTACACCTTC. Amino acids: CASSELAVGVYGYTF.

The genes are TRBV7-9 and TRBJ2-7, with TRBD1 matching over 9 bases. CDR3 length: 14 amino acids. Trimming took 4 bases from V and 8 from J; bases not matched to a gene: 9. CDR1 and CDR2 (germline): SEHNR, FQNEAQ (reference sequence). CDR3 protein: CASSSSGTGSKQYF. The DNA of the CDR3 is TGTGCCAGCAGCTCATCCGGGACAGGGTCAAAGCAGTACTTC. The whole variable domain, filled in from reference TRBV7-9 and TRBJ2-7, reads DTGVSQNPRHKITKRGQNVTFRCDPISEHNRLYWYRQTLGQGPEFLTYFQNEAQLEKSRLLSDRFSAERPKGSFSTLEIQRTEQGDSAMYLCASSSSGTGSKQYFGPGTRLTVT.